At least ten counts were recorded for the clone carrying this TCR beta chain. Its target is unknown. This specimen belongs to a study of early T cells in non-severe SARS-CoV-2 infection. Germline loops: CDR1 MDHEN, CDR2 SYDVKM. The ends lost 8 bases at V and 2 bases at J; junction bases unmatched: 6. The CDR3 spans 14 residues. Points from the study as a whole: Matching with VDJdb favored anti-spike CD8 responses (missing private and CD4 specificities).

Molecules of cDNA were individually given unique molecular identifiers that were attached to them. MiXCR, applied by TCRdb to the 5' RACE reads, yields one record per CDR3 protein. The sample includes 100,000 to 130,000 distinct CDR3 sequences, 11% seen only once; the top ten take about 8%. Sequenced input: whole blood. The origin of this receptor is an adult who was a healthcare worker with PCR-confirmed SARS-CoV-2 infection or an uninfected control (not recorded which). The chain joins TRBV28 to TRBJ2-3, with 8 bases fitting TRBD2. The CDR3 DNA reads as TGTGCCAGCGGTCGAGCGGGGGACACAGATACGCAGTATTTT. Its translation: CASGRAGDTDTQYF.